The T cell receptor beta chain under discussion was sequenced for a study of T cell repertoires in cytomegalovirus infection. Overall study: Public TCR beta signatures marked donors with CMV infection and the matching HLA.

Using its own MiXCR run on the reads, TCRdb lists one record per CDR3 protein. The sample records 150,000 to 200,000 distinct CDR3 sequences, roughly an eighth being singletons. In its sample, this clonotype was seen a few times. The antigen is undetermined. Study-level results: What dominated the ex vivo response were HLA-C-restricted CMV-specific TCR beta clonotypes.

The length of the CDR3 is 12 residues. The V gene's germline CDR1 is MDHEN and CDR2 SYDVKM. Between the trimmed V and J ends, which lost 5 bases and 3 bases, there was a span of 8 bases. The clonotype originates from a human donor in good health (CMV status not recorded). Some clones in this sample may be carry-over from other donors' samples. Material for sequencing was PBMCs. J is TRBJ2-7 and V is TRBV28; D is perhaps TRBD2 (6 bases). The CDR3 DNA reads as TGTGCCAGCAGTGCGGGAATCTACGAGCAGTACTTC. Its translation: CASSAGIYEQYF.